Listed below are T cell receptor beta chains from one sample, sequenced in a study of a mutant IDH1 vaccine in newly diagnosed glioma. Assay used: immunoSEQ multiplex PCR; TCRdb lists only in-frame clones, some missing. This sample has some 120,000 clones, with roughly 77% found just once. The antigens of these receptors remain unknown. The specimen comprised PBMCs, sampled from a glioma patient whose treatment included an IDH1 peptide vaccine. The receptors shown here come from a man between 35 and 55 years old with glioma. Both conserved end residues are part of each CDR3. D genes are given only for firm matches. Size is stated for part of the rows, as once, few or many counts, or as a class when the clone is expanded.

TRBJ2-2	.	TRBV9	13	.	CASPDHNTGELFF	TGTGCCAGCCCAGACCATAACACCGGGGAGCTGTTTTTT
TRBJ1-5	.	TRBV2	13	.	CATLGPEGQPQHF	TGTGCCACCCTGGGCCCGGAGGGGCAGCCCCAGCATTTT
TRBJ1-5	.	TRBV6-8	15	.	CASSTRLDGGKPQHF	TGTGCCAGCAGTACCAGGCTGGACGGGGGAAAGCCCCAGCATTTT
TRBJ1-1	.	TRBV28	15	.	CASSFPQGLTTEAFF	TGTGCCAGCAGTTTCCCCCAGGGACTTACCACTGAAGCTTTCTTT
TRBJ1-5	.	TRBV7-2	14	.	CASSLQGSNQPQHF	TGTGCCAGCAGCTTACAGGGAAGCAATCAGCCCCAGCATTTT
TRBJ1-1	.	TRBV4-3	15	TRBD1	CASSQRTGMNTEAFF	TGCGCCAGCAGCCAGAGGACAGGGATGAACACTGAAGCTTTCTTT
TRBJ1-5	few	TRBV7-6	13	TRBD1	CASSFRQGQPQHF	TGTGCCAGCAGCTTTAGACAGGGTCAGCCCCAGCATTTT
TRBJ1-1	.	TRBV28	13	.	CASSLSRRSEAFF	TGTGCCAGCAGTTTAAGCAGGAGGAGTGAAGCTTTCTTT
TRBJ2-3	.	TRBV5-1	15	.	CASSPGQLRMDTQYF	TGCGCCAGCAGCCCTGGACAGCTAAGGATGGATACGCAGTATTTT
TRBJ2-3	.	TRBV10-3	11	.	CAISAGNTQYF	TGTGCCATCAGTGCGGGCAATACGCAGTATTTT
TRBJ1-2	.	TRBV7-9	16	.	CASSTPGTYWGYGYTF	TGTGCCAGCAGCACCCCCGGGACCTACTGGGGCTATGGCTACACCTTC
TRBJ2-1	.	TRBV19	12	.	CASSTSQGRGFF	TGTGCCAGTAGTACATCACAGGGGAGGGGGTTCTTC
TRBJ1-4	once	TRBV15	16	.	CATSGGGTEYNEKLFF	TGTGCCACCAGCGGGGGCGGGACGGAATATAATGAAAAACTGTTTTTT
TRBJ1-6	.	TRBV29-1	13	.	CSVQQASNSPLHF	TGCAGCGTCCAACAGGCCTCTAATTCACCCCTCCACTTT
TRBJ1-5	many	TRBV28	16	.	CASSRMGTTLFKPQHF	TGTGCCAGCAGCCGGATGGGGACAACGCTTTTTAAGCCCCAGCATTTT
TRBJ2-2	.	TRBV7-9	14	.	CASSPWPPSAGLFF	TGTGCCAGCAGCCCTTGGCCCCCCTCGGCGGGGCTGTTTTTT
TRBJ1-5	.	TRBV19	14	.	CASSIITGDQPQHF	TGTGCCAGTAGTATAATCACGGGGGATCAGCCCCAGCATTTT
TRBJ2-1	.	TRBV6-5	14	TRBD1	CASRRQGAINEQFF	TGTGCCTCTCGGCGGCAGGGGGCCATCAATGAGCAGTTCTTC
TRBJ1-1	.	TRBV6-6	12	.	CASSHGGSEAFF	TGTGCCAGCAGCCACGGGGGCAGTGAAGCTTTCTTT
TRBJ2-2	.	TRBV19	14	.	CASRVGQGPGELFF	TGTGCCAGTAGGGTAGGGCAGGGACCCGGGGAGCTGTTTTTT
TRBJ2-1	.	TRBV7-9	15	TRBD1	CASSLSGTGVGEQFF	TGTGCCAGCAGCCTATCCGGGACAGGGGTAGGTGAGCAGTTCTTC
TRBJ1-1	.	TRBV5-1	15	TRBD1	CASSTGQGKNTEAFF	TGCGCCAGCAGCACCGGACAGGGCAAGAACACTGAAGCTTTCTTT
TRBJ2-3	.	TRBV25-1	16	TRBD1	CASGETTGGISDTQYF	TGTGCCAGCGGGGAGACGACAGGGGGCATATCGGATACGCAGTATTTT